The present T cell receptor (beta chain) was sequenced within a study of neurological immune-mediated disorders. TCRdb re-derived calls from the 5' RACE reads in MiXCR, one entry per CDR3 protein. Of about 35,000 distinct CDR3 sequences in the sample, less than 8.5% were seen once. This clonotype came up many times. The CDR3 is made up of 17 amino acids. Germline CDR1 SGHRS, CDR2 YFSETQ. Germline trimming cut 4 bases from V and 6 bases from J; bases unmatched to any gene: 11. The receptor was derived from a woman aged 40-49 years in good health. V usage is TRBV5-1 and J usage is TRBJ1-4; 11 bases align to TRBD1. The material sequenced was PBMCs. CDR3 nucleotide sequence: TGCGCCAGCAGCGAAGATTACCGGGACAGGGGGGATGAAAAACTGTTTTTT. Translating it yields CASSEDYRDRGDEKLFF. The variable domain in full, completed from reference TRBV5-1 and TRBJ1-4, reads KAGVTQTPRYLIKTRGQQVTLSCSPISGHRSVSWYQQTPGQGLQFLFEYFSETQRNKGNFPGRFSGRQFSNSRSEMNVSTLELGDSALYLCASSEDYRDRGDEKLFFGSGTQLSVL.